This T cell receptor (beta chain) originates from a study of blood T cell repertoires in COVID-19. Assay used: immunoSEQ multiplex PCR; TCRdb lists only in-frame clones, some missing. The sample shows 130,000 to 150,000 clones, roughly 89% of them seen only once. Trimming cost V 0 bases and J 8 bases, with 7 bases left between them. This CDR3 is 11 amino acids long. Germline V gene lookup returns CDR1 GTSNPN and CDR2 SVGIG (reference sequence). The TCR sequence derives from a human donor in a cohort sampled during active COVID-19. The rearrangement joins TRBV30 to TRBJ1-2; D uncertain. The sample comprised peripheral blood. The CDR3 DNA sequence: TGTGCCTGGAGTGTAGGAGAGGGCTACACCTTC. This codes for CAWSVGEGYTF.